This TCR beta chain came from a study of cytomegalovirus exposure and HLA in healthy donors. Across the whole study: Genetic ancestry analysis placed approximately 78% of the approximately 390 donors that were genotyped in the Caucasian-associated cluster.

Of note for this clone: Its specificity is unknown.

Germline trimming cut 2 bases from V and 6 bases from J; bases unmatched to any gene: 2. Germline CDR1 GTSNPN, CDR2 SVGIG (reference sequence). This CDR3 has 13 amino acids. Both 60 Vbeta primers and 13 Jbeta primers went into the PCR. Clones were read by immunoSEQ multiplex PCR, and TCRdb kept only the in-frame ones, dropping some. The sample table sets out 30,000 to 35,000 clones. Findings of the study overall: TCR sequences were mostly rare, though some public TCRs occurred in many donors. Later analysis identified a missense DCLRE1C variant that was linked to TCR beta V- and J-gene trimming. CMV serostatus was the only immune exposure information that was available.

Sample: PBMCs. The chain employs TRBV30 and TRBJ2-5, with 11 nucleotides matching TRBD2. The origin of this receptor is a woman aged 40 to 49 in good health and CMV-seropositive. The chain's CDR3 is CAWSRLAGQTQYF. The CDR3 DNA reads TGTGCCTGGAGTCGACTAGCGGGACAGACCCAGTACTTC.